A single sample is the source of the 32 T cell receptor beta chains below, sequenced in a study of Tregs in tolerant kidney transplant recipients. Clones were read by immunoSEQ multiplex PCR, and TCRdb kept only the in-frame ones, dropping some. The table shows about 14,000 clones, with around 77% occurring only once. Sequences were derived from Tregs from blood, sampled before the transplant. The receptor set was obtained from a human donor who received a combined kidney and bone marrow transplant.

The rearrangement uses TRBV7-2 and TRBJ2-1; TRBD1 matches at 8 bases. Germline values: CDR1 SGHTA, CDR2 FQGNSA. V gave up 4 bases and J gave up 3 bases; unmatched junction bases: 5. The CDR3 covers 15 residues. The CDR3 nucleotides are TGTGCCAGCAGCTCCGCGGGACAGGACTACAATGAGCAGTTCTTC. Its translation is CASSSAGQDYNEQFF.

This clone was seen a handful of times. The gene calls are TRBV7-9 and TRBJ2-5; tentative D call: TRBD2 (6 bases). With 3 bases removed from V and 1 base from J, the gap between germline ends came to 12 bases. The CDR3 has 15 amino acids. CDR1 is SEHNR, CDR2 FQNEAQ, per germline (reference sequence). CDR3 DNA: TGTGCCAGCAGCTTCCCCATAGCGGCCCAAGAGACCCAGTACTTC. The encoded protein is CASSFPIAAQETQYF.

The count of this clone is one. V gene TRBV19 combines with J gene TRBJ2-1; tentative D call: TRBD2 (5 bases). Germline assignment: CDR1 LNHDA and CDR2 SQIVND (reference sequence). Trimming cost V 6 bases and J 3 bases, with 9 bases left between them. This CDR3 has 13 amino acids. In DNA form, the CDR3 reads TGTGCCAGTAGCCGGGGATACTACAATGAGCAGTTCTTC. It is translated as CASSRGYYNEQFF.

The gene calls are TRBV5-1 and TRBJ1-1, with D perhaps matching TRBD1 (5 bases). The V gene lost 2 bases and the J gene lost 2 bases, with 16 bases spanning the gap. This CDR3 is 16 amino acids long. Germline CDR1 SGHRS, CDR2 YFSETQ. The CDR3 spells CASSLLYQGINTEAFF. The CDR3 coding sequence is TGCGCCAGCAGCTTACTATATCAGGGTATAAACACTGAAGCTTTCTTT.

This clone was seen a handful of times. The CDR3 here is CASSLQGVAFF. In DNA, the CDR3 is TGTGCCAGCAGTTTACAGGGTGTCGCTTTCTTT. The V and J genes are TRBV28 and TRBJ1-1; weak D call: TRBD1 (5 bases). This CDR3 has 11 residues. Germline V gives CDR1 MDHEN, CDR2 SYDVKM. Between the trimmed V and J ends, which lost 2 bases and 11 bases, there was a span of 9 bases. The variable domain in full, completed from reference TRBV28 and TRBJ1-1, reads DVKVTQSSRYLVKRTGEKVFLECVQDMDHENMFWYRQDPGLGLRLIYFSYDVKMKEKGDIPEGYSVSREKKERFSLILESASTNQTSMYLCASSLQGVAFFGQGTRLTVV.

This clone is medium-sized by share. The V and J genes are TRBV2 and TRBJ2-1, with D possibly matching TRBD2 (7 bases). This CDR3 is built from 13 residues. Germline CDR1 SNHLY, CDR2 FYNNEI. V shed 7 bases and J shed 9 bases, with 16 bases lying between them. Here the CDR3 DNA reads TGTGCCAGCAAGGGGGGGCTGAAAAGTGAGCAGTTCTTC. This sequence encodes CASKGGLKSEQFF.

This clone has just a few counts. This rearrangement joins TRBV7-9 to TRBJ1-2; 10 bases fit TRBD1. This CDR3 has 13 residues. With V trimmed by 5 bases and J by 8 bases, 5 bases remained unmatched. Germline V gives CDR1 SEHNR, CDR2 FQNEAQ (reference sequence). The DNA for the CDR3 is TGTGCCAGCAGCCGGGGACAGGGGCAGGGCTACACCTTC. Protein sequence: CASSRGQGQGYTF.

This chain joins TRBV4-1 and TRBJ2-7; tentatively, D is TRBD2 (5 bases). The V gene's germline CDR1 is MGHRA and CDR2 YSYEKL. Trimming pared 4 bases from V and 4 bases from J, leaving 11 bases between. The CDR3 consists of 13 residues. CDR3 sequence reads: CASSRASGYEQYF. The CDR3 coding sequence is TGCGCCAGCAGCCGGGCATCGGGGTACGAGCAGTACTTC.

The chain couples TRBV18 to TRBJ1-2; 9 positions match TRBD1. With 3 bases clipped from V and 5 bases from J, the junction kept 22 bases outside the gene matches. CDR1 and CDR2 from the germline V gene are KGHSH and LQKENI. The CDR3 runs 20 residues. CDR3 sequence (DNA): TGTGCCAGCTCACCCTTTCCAAGTGCGGGACAGGGTTCGTCTTTGTATGGCTACACCTTC. As protein: CASSPFPSAGQGSSLYGYTF.

This chain links TRBV2 with TRBJ1-4; possible D gene TRBD1, 6 bases. The CDR3 is 13 residues long. Trimming took 4 bases from V and 4 from J, leaving 7 bases between them. The germline gives CDR1 SNHLY, CDR2 FYNNEI. DNA for the CDR3: TGTGCCAGCAGTGTGGACAGTAATGAAAAACTGTTTTTT. Its protein product is CASSVDSNEKLFF.

CDR3 DNA sequence: TGTGCCAGCAGCTTAGACGGGAGCTCTGGAAACACCATATATTTT. Encoded protein: CASSLDGSSGNTIYF. The rearrangement links TRBV11-2 to TRBJ1-3; D gene unclear. The CDR3 covers 15 residues. CDR1 is SGHAT and CDR2 is FQNNGV in the germline V gene. Between the trimmed V and J ends, which lost 0 bases and 0 bases, there was a span of 6 bases.

The chain employs TRBV5-6 and TRBJ2-2, with D possibly TRBD1 on 5 matching bases. The CDR3 contains 17 residues. The ends were cut back, 0 bases at V and 1 base at J, with 13 bases in the middle. The germline gives CDR1 SGHDT, CDR2 YYEEEE. Here the CDR3 DNA reads TGTGCCAGCAGCTTGGTCTCAGGGTCTAGGAACACCGGGGAGCTGTTTTTT. Encoded protein: CASSLVSGSRNTGELFF.

The J gene is TRBJ2-7, the V gene TRBV5-1; TRBD2 matches 10 bases. Germline CDR1 reads SGHRS; CDR2 reads YFSETQ. V was clipped by 0 bases and J by 4 bases; unmatched bases: 4. The length of the CDR3 is 15 residues. The CDR3 region has the DNA TGCGCCAGCAGCTTGGCCGGGACTAGCGAGTACGAGCAGTACTTC. Its translation is CASSLAGTSEYEQYF.

V gene TRBV10-2 combines with J gene TRBJ2-7; 8 positions match TRBD2. The CDR3 consists of 16 residues. V dropped 3 bases and J dropped 3; count of bases not matched to a gene: 10. The germline V gene encodes CDR1 WSHSY and CDR2 SAAADI. In DNA form, the CDR3 reads TGCGCCAGCAGTGACGTTAGCGGGACGCTCGACTACGAGCAGTACTTC. Translating gives CASSDVSGTLDYEQYF.

The genes are TRBV7-9 and TRBJ2-7; 7 bases map to TRBD2. In germline, CDR1 is SEHNR, CDR2 FQNEAQ (reference sequence). J lost 0 bases, V lost 3 bases, and 11 bases had no gene match. The CDR3 sequence is 17 residues long. The CDR3 region is CASSLVTSSRSSYEQYF. The CDR3, as DNA: TGTGCCAGCAGCTTGGTGACTAGCTCTAGGAGCTCCTACGAGCAGTACTTC.

The rearrangement uses TRBV28 and TRBJ1-2; maybe TRBD1 (5 bases). Per the germline V gene, CDR1 is MDHEN and CDR2 is SYDVKM. The germline V and J ends were trimmed by 7 bases and 5 bases, with 11 bases remaining between them. The CDR3 sequence is 12 residues long. CDR3 nucleotides: TGTGCCAGCACCCCTCAGGGTTATGGCTACACCTTC. Translation gives CASTPQGYGYTF.

CDR3 coding DNA: TGCAGCGCTTACCTAGTGTCCGCCAATGAGCAGTTCTTC. It specifies CSAYLVSANEQFF. The chain uses TRBV29-1 and TRBJ2-1; D is unresolved. The CDR3 has 13 amino acids. Trimming cost V 7 bases and J 6 bases, with 16 bases left between them. Germline CDR1 reads SQVTM; CDR2 reads ANQGSEA.

This clone was counted a few times. The chain employs TRBV4-1 and TRBJ1-2; D gene ambiguous. Trimming pared 1 base from V and 5 bases from J, leaving 17 bases between. Germline V lookup: CDR1 MGHRA, CDR2 YSYEKL. The CDR3 loop spans 16 amino acids. CDR3 sequence reads: CASSQVGAGKKYGYTF. The CDR3 nucleotides are TGCGCCAGCAGCCAAGTGGGAGCCGGCAAGAAGTATGGCTACACCTTC.

The chain links TRBV6-4 to TRBJ2-1; 9 positions agree with TRBD2. V dropped 5 bases and J dropped 11; count of bases not matched to a gene: 13. Germline assignment: CDR1 MRHNA and CDR2 SNTAGT. The CDR3 has 15 amino acids. The CDR3 sequence: CASSPGLATYGKQFF. CDR3 sequence (DNA): TGTGCCAGCAGTCCGGGACTAGCTACCTACGGGAAGCAGTTCTTC.

This chain uses TRBV28 with TRBJ1-2; 9 bases fit TRBD1. V trimming: 5 bases; J trimming: 0 bases; junction bases outside the gene matches: 10. This CDR3 region has 17 residues. The germline V gene has CDR1 MDHEN and CDR2 SYDVKM. The CDR3 sequence: CASSGGGTGQANYGYTF. In DNA form, the CDR3 reads TGTGCCAGCAGTGGGGGCGGGACAGGGCAAGCTAACTATGGCTACACCTTC.

The chain joins TRBV7-2 to TRBJ2-2; perhaps TRBD1 as D (5 bases). Between the trimmed V and J ends, which lost 3 bases and 6 bases, there was a span of 8 bases. Germline CDR1 SGHTA, CDR2 FQGNSA. This CDR3 comprises 13 residues. The CDR3 sequence: CASSLAGSGELFF. The CDR3 nucleotides are TGTGCCAGCAGCTTGGCAGGGTCCGGGGAGCTGTTTTTT.

This sequence joins TRBV28 and TRBJ1-2; no firm D call. Trimming took 4 bases from V and 4 from J, leaving 16 bases between them. From germline, CDR1 is MDHEN and CDR2 SYDVKM. This CDR3 is 15 amino acids long. This CDR3 reads CASSSWPPLSYGYTF. The CDR3 nucleotides read TGTGCCAGCAGTTCGTGGCCTCCCTTATCCTATGGCTACACCTTC.

This clone showed up just once. The V gene is TRBV5-5, the J gene TRBJ1-5; D unresolved. V lost 0 bases, J lost 5 bases, and 9 bases lay in between. The length of the CDR3 is 14 residues. CDR1 is SGHKS and CDR2 is YYEKEE in the germline V gene (reference sequence). DNA of the CDR3: TGTGCCAGCAGCTTGGCCGGCGGGGATCAGCCCCAGCATTTT. Translated: CASSLAGGDQPQHF.

This chain connects TRBV19 to TRBJ1-6; 7 bases match TRBD1. Trimming cost V 5 bases and J 2 bases; bases outside gene matches: 6. The germline CDR1 and CDR2 sequences are LNHDA and SQIVND (reference sequence). The CDR3 contains 16 residues. The CDR3 reads CASSVIGTAYNSPLHF. The DNA of the CDR3 is TGTGCCAGTAGTGTTATAGGGACAGCCTATAATTCACCCCTCCACTTT.

The genes are TRBV5-1 and TRBJ2-3; TRBD1 might be the D (7 bases). The CDR3 has 16 residues. Trimming took 5 bases from V and 2 from J, leaving 18 bases between them. Germline CDR1 reads SGHRS; CDR2 reads YFSETQ. Here the CDR3 reads CASSNRGGGITDTQYF. The CDR3 DNA reads TGCGCCAGCAGTAACAGGGGAGGTGGGATCACAGATACGCAGTATTTT.

The DNA of the CDR3 is TGCGCCGGTTTGACAGGGGAAGAGACCCAGTACTTC. This encodes CAGLTGEETQYF. The chain combines TRBV23-1 with TRBJ2-5, with TRBD1 identical over 8 bases. TRBV23-1 is known as an ORF, though its function is uncertain. V lost 11 bases and J lost 3; bases outside the gene matches: 5. CDR3 length: 12 amino acids.

This chain joins TRBV28 and TRBJ2-7, with 9 bases that match TRBD2. With 4 bases clipped from V and 0 bases from J, the junction kept 7 bases outside the gene matches. The CDR3 sequence is 16 residues long. The V gene's germline CDR1 is MDHEN and CDR2 SYDVKM. CDR3 DNA sequence: TGTGCCAGCAGTTGGCGTAGCGGGAGATTCTCCTACGAGCAGTACTTC. Its protein is CASSWRSGRFSYEQYF.

The chain's CDR3 is CASSASGQYTDTQYF. Here the CDR3 DNA reads TGTGCCAGCAGTGCATCGGGACAGTACACAGATACGCAGTATTTT. The genes are TRBV25-1 and TRBJ2-3; 7 bases are shared with TRBD1. This CDR3 is built from 15 residues. Looked up from germline, CDR1 is MGHDK and CDR2 is SYGVNS. Losses at the gene ends were 4 bases for V and 2 bases for J; bases not matched to a gene: 6.

V is TRBV6-5 and J is TRBJ1-5; 8 bases are shared with TRBD1. Trimming removed 6 bases from V and 4 bases from J; junction bases left unmatched: 5. Germline lookup yields CDR1 MNHEY and CDR2 SVGAGI. The CDR3 is 14 residues long. This chain's CDR3 is CASRATGGNQPQHF. The DNA for the CDR3 is TGTGCCAGCAGAGCCACAGGGGGGAATCAGCCCCAGCATTTT.

This sequence joins TRBV25-1 and TRBJ2-1; 7 bases align to TRBD1. V dropped 2 bases and J dropped 8; count of bases not matched to a gene: 0. The CDR3 length is 12 residues. In germline, CDR1 is MGHDK, CDR2 SYGVNS. CDR3 residues: CASSERGHEQFF. The CDR3 DNA follows: TGTGCCAGCAGTGAAAGGGGGCATGAGCAGTTCTTC.

Comments on this clone: Relative to the germline gene, one junction end is altered; a read error may explain this. This rearrangement joins TRBV18 to TRBJ1-2; the D gene is possibly TRBD1 (5 bases). Germline-derived CDR1 and CDR2 are KGHSH and LQKENI. The CDR3 length is 12 residues. This CDR3 reads CVSSPGPYGYTF. CDR3 nucleotide sequence: TGTGTCAGCTCACCAGGGCCGTATGGCTACACCTTC.

The chain joins TRBV30 to TRBJ2-7, with 7 bases matching TRBD2. Germline V lookup: CDR1 GTSNPN, CDR2 SVGIG (reference sequence). This CDR3 has 13 amino acids. V trimming: 5 bases; J trimming: 3 bases; junction bases outside the gene matches: 7. As DNA, the CDR3 is TGTGCCTGGGGGGGGGACTTTAACTACGAGCAGTACTTC. Its protein is CAWGGDFNYEQYF. The entire variable domain, with the rest obtained from reference TRBV30 and TRBJ2-7, is as follows: SQTIHQWPATLVQPVGSPLSLECTVEGTSNPNLYWYRQAAGRGLQLLFYSVGIGQISSEVPQNLSASRPQDRQFILSSKKLLLSDSGFYLCAWGGDFNYEQYFGPGTRLTVT.